These T cell receptor beta chains were read from a single sample in a study of patients and donors after allogeneic stem cell transplantation. TCRdb reanalysed the RT-PCR reads using MiXCR and keeps one entry per CDR3 protein. The sample consists of roughly 940,000 distinct CDR3 sequences, under 20% of them appearing once. The sample was blood, either unsorted or a sorted T cell fraction (not recorded which). Receptors were obtained from a human donor who was either an allogeneic HSCT recipient or a stem cell or donor lymphocyte infusion donor (not recorded which). It is not recorded whose cells these are; they may come from a transplant donor. Both conserved end residues are part of each CDR3. D genes are given only for firm matches. The size of a clone is reported for some rows only, either as once, few or many, or as a class for expanded clones.

>TRBJ2-7|-|-|TRBV25-1
TGTGCCAGCAGGGTCGAGGGGCTCCCCTACGAGCAGTACTTC
CASRVEGLPYEQYF
>TRBJ2-3|-|-|TRBV6-1
TGTGCCAGCACCCAGGGGGGGGCGAGAACAGATACGCAGTATTTT
CASTQGGARTDTQYF
>TRBJ2-7|TRBD2|few|TRBV11-1
TGTGCCAGCAGCTTAGGGACTAGCGGGAGGCAAAGCTCCTACGAGCAGTACTTC
CASSLGTSGRQSSYEQYF
>TRBJ2-7|TRBD2|few|TRBV5-5
TGTGCCAGCAGCTACCGCCAAAGCGGGGGAGAGCAGTACTTC
CASSYRQSGGEQYF
>TRBJ2-7|TRBD2|few|TRBV6-5
TGTGCCAGCAGTTATAGGGGCGGGGGTCCCTACGAGCAGTACTTC
CASSYRGGGPYEQYF
>TRBJ2-5|TRBD2|-|TRBV5-1
TGCGCCAGCAGCCTTGGGACTAGCGGGAGGTACCAAGAGACCCAGTACTTC
CASSLGTSGRYQETQYF
>TRBJ1-5|-|few|TRBV7-9
TGTGCCAGCAACTTAGGGGGTTGGGGACAGCCCCAGCATTTT
CASNLGGWGQPQHF
>TRBJ1-2|TRBD1|many|TRBV12-3/TRBV12-4
TGTGCCAGCAGTTCAGACAGGGTATATGGCTACACCTTC
CASSSDRVYGYTF
>TRBJ2-1|TRBD2|-|TRBV5-1
TGCGCCAGCAGCTCATACATAACTAGCGGGAGCTACCACAATGAGCAGTTCTTC
CASSSYITSGSYHNEQFF
>TRBJ2-5|TRBD2|-|TRBV5-1
TGCGCCAGCAGCGCCTCCGGGACTAGCGCGGAGACCCAGTACTTC
CASSASGTSAETQYF
>TRBJ2-3|-|-|TRBV7-8
TGTGCCAGCAGCTCCCGTGGGGGTGGAGATACGCAGTATTTT
CASSSRGGGDTQYF
>TRBJ2-7|TRBD2|few|TRBV12-3/TRBV12-4
TGTGCCAGCACATTGGGACTAGCTTACGAGCAGTACTTC
CASTLGLAYEQYF
>TRBJ2-1|-|-|TRBV20-1
TGCAGTGCTAGAGATCCCAAGGGGGAGGTCTCCTACAATGAGCAGTTCTTC
CSARDPKGEVSYNEQFF
>TRBJ2-2|-|-|TRBV12-3/TRBV12-4
TGTGCCAGCAGTTTTACATACACCGGGGAGCTGTTTTTT
CASSFTYTGELFF
>TRBJ1-5|-|few|TRBV5-1
TGCGCCAGCAGCTACGTGGCCGGGGACGGTATTCAGCCCCAGCATTTT
CASSYVAGDGIQPQHF
>TRBJ2-1|-|few|TRBV12-3/TRBV12-4
TGTGCCAGCATTCTGAGGAGTGAGCAGTTCTTC
CASILRSEQFF
>TRBJ1-3|-|few|TRBV10-3
TGTGCCATCAGTGGAACCTCTGGAAACACCATATATTTT
CAISGTSGNTIYF
>TRBJ2-2|-|-|TRBV5-1
TGCGCCAGCAGCTTGGGAGGAGCAAAAACCGGGGAGCTGTTTTTT
CASSLGGAKTGELFF
>TRBJ1-1|-|few|TRBV7-9
TGTGCCAGCAGCTTTATTGGGCCAGATGAAGCTTTCTTT
CASSFIGPDEAFF
>TRBJ1-2|-|few|TRBV2
TGTGCCAGCAGTCAGACAGTTAAAAACTATGGCTACACCTTC
CASSQTVKNYGYTF
>TRBJ2-7|-|-|TRBV9
TGTGCCAGCAGCGGGGATACAGACTACGAGCAGTACTTC
CASSGDTDYEQYF
>TRBJ1-1|-|-|TRBV29-1
TGCAGCGTTCCGATCCCAGGCAAGAGTGAAGCTTTCTTT
CSVPIPGKSEAFF
>TRBJ2-1|TRBD2|few|TRBV12-3/TRBV12-4
TGTGCCAGCAGCCGTGGGCGGGAGGGCTACAATGAGCAGTTCTTC
CASSRGREGYNEQFF
>TRBJ2-7|TRBD2|few|TRBV6-5
TGTGCCAGCAGTTACGGGGCTAGCGGAGCATACGAGCAGTACTTC
CASSYGASGAYEQYF